A selection of T cell receptor beta chains follows, all from one sample in a study of T cells in Graves' hyperthyroidism and ophthalmopathy. TCRdb re-called the multiplex PCR reads through MiXCR, storing one row per CDR3 protein. The sample has some 510,000 distinct CDR3 sequences; less than 25% are singletons. The sequenced sample consisted of blood. All receptors come from a man aged 18-30 years with Graves' hyperthyroidism. Each CDR3 is given without its conserved first and last residue. For some rows the clone size is stated as once, few or many, or as a class when expanded; others skip it.

v_gene	abundance	j_gene	CDR3aa
TRBV11-2	NA	TRBJ2-7	ASSPGAEMVGELY
TRBV27	NA	TRBJ2-7	ASNPQPTSYEQY
TRBV6-1	many	TRBJ1-3	ASSALTSGNTIY
TRBV7-9	many	TRBJ2-7	ASSSDVPHRRDEQY
TRBV5-1	few	TRBJ1-2	ASSRTGTGDGYT
TRBV7-9	many	TRBJ2-5	ASSFVIGGKETQY
TRBV7-9	NA	TRBJ1-5	ASSHDRGDQPQH
TRBV2	few	TRBJ2-7	ASSPPDRDEQY
TRBV6-1	many	TRBJ1-1	ASTTTGVNTEAF
TRBV28	NA	TRBJ2-7	ASSNLDVSYEQY
TRBV7-8	many	TRBJ1-5	ASSLDLDRSQPQH